The 26 T cell receptor beta chains reported below all come from one sample, sequenced in a study of blood T cells in healthy people across ages. Primers used in a second PCR of about 7 to 12 cycles were a sample-barcoded 5' primer and a J-beta primer mix. TCRdb passed the 5' RACE reads through MiXCR, listing each CDR3 protein once. The sample carries around 780,000 distinct CDR3 sequences, roughly 50% recorded once. Sample: blood. All receptors come from a man aged 35 to 55 in good health.

The sample holds a few counts of this clonotype. The rearrangement joins TRBV27 to TRBJ1-4; D gene ambiguous. Germline-derived CDR1 and CDR2 are MNHEY and SMNVEV (reference sequence). This CDR3 region has 14 residues. Trimming shortened V by 3 bases and J by 1 base, and 6 bases separated the two germline ends. Here the CDR3 DNA reads TGTGCCAGCAGTTTGGCGGGAACTAATGAAAAACTGTTTTTT. Translating gives CASSLAGTNEKLFF.

This clonotype has more than one count but fewer than ten. V and J are TRBV20-1 and TRBJ1-2; D might be TRBD1 (5 bases). Trimming removed 6 bases at V and 3 bases at J, with 14 bases between. Germline V gene lookup returns CDR1 DFQATT and CDR2 SNEGSKA (reference sequence). The length of the CDR3 is 13 residues. This CDR3 reads CSAREGQYYGYTF. The CDR3 nucleotides are TGCAGTGCCCGAGAGGGGCAATACTATGGCTACACCTTC.

This rearrangement joins TRBV5-1 to TRBJ2-1; maybe TRBD2 (6 bases). The V gene lost 5 bases and the J gene lost 9 bases, with 18 bases spanning the gap. There are 14 residues in the CDR3. CDR1 is SGHRS, CDR2 YFSETQ, per germline. The DNA of the CDR3 is TGCGCCAGCAGAGCGGGCCCTGCAGACCCTGAGCAGTTCTTC. It yields the protein CASRAGPADPEQFF. The variable domain in full, completed from reference TRBV5-1 and TRBJ2-1, reads KAGVTQTPRYLIKTRGQQVTLSCSPISGHRSVSWYQQTPGQGLQFLFEYFSETQRNKGNFPGRFSGRQFSNSRSEMNVSTLELGDSALYLCASRAGPADPEQFFGPGTRLTVL.

The rearrangement joins TRBV7-8 to TRBJ2-4; D is unclear. This CDR3 region has 16 residues. The germline gives CDR1 SGHVS, CDR2 FQNEAQ. Trimming removed 1 base from V and 0 bases from J, with 10 bases in between. CDR3 coding DNA: TGTGCCAGCAGCTTAGACGGCAGCCTAGCCAAAAACATTCAGTACTTC. This codes for CASSLDGSLAKNIQYF.

About this clonotype itself: This may be a read error: a much more frequent sequence differs by one nucleotide. V gene TRBV7-2 combines with J gene TRBJ2-4; TRBD2 matches at 10 bases. J lost 15 bases, V lost 5 bases, and 16 bases had no gene match. The CDR3 is 15 residues long. Germline V gene lookup returns CDR1 SGHTA and CDR2 FQGNSA. The DNA of the CDR3 is TGTGCCAGCAGCCTAACCGGGACTAGCGCGACCGAGCGGTACTTC. Its translation: CASSLTGTSATERYF.

This clonotype came up a few times. The chain couples TRBV27 to TRBJ2-1; 16 bases match TRBD2. The length of the CDR3 is 19 residues. V shed 6 bases and J 1 base; nucleotides not matched to a gene: 9. Germline loops: CDR1 MNHEY, CDR2 SMNVEV (reference sequence). CDR3 in amino acids: CASRPGLAGGPKSYNEQFF. The CDR3 nucleotides are TGTGCCAGCAGGCCGGGACTAGCGGGAGGGCCTAAGTCCTACAATGAGCAGTTCTTC.

The rearrangement uses TRBV29-1 and TRBJ2-3; D is tentatively TRBD1 or TRBD2 (5 bases each). V was clipped by 4 bases and J by 2 bases, with 16 bases between them. The CDR3 is made up of 15 amino acids. Germline lookup yields CDR1 SQVTM and CDR2 ANQGSEA. The CDR3 region is CSVAGATGFTDTQYF. The DNA of the CDR3 is TGCAGCGTTGCCGGGGCGACGGGATTCACAGATACGCAGTATTTT.

This chain joins TRBV4-3 and TRBJ2-3; TRBD2 is a possible D gene (6 bases). This CDR3 is built from 15 residues. V lost 4 bases, J lost 0 bases, and 11 bases lay in between. Germline CDR1 is LGHNA and CDR2 is YSLEER. As DNA, the CDR3 is TGCGCCAGCAGCCGGCAGGACTACAGCACAGATACGCAGTATTTT. It yields the protein CASSRQDYSTDTQYF.

V usage is TRBV12-5 and J usage is TRBJ1-4; maybe TRBD1 (6 bases). The CDR3 covers 16 residues. Deletions cut 5 bases from V and 3 bases from J, with 16 bases between. CDR1 LGHNT and CDR2 FRNRAP come from the germline V gene. CDR3 sequence: CASGPGGREANEKLFF. CDR3 sequence (DNA): TGTGCTAGTGGTCCTGGGGGCCGGGAGGCTAATGAAAAACTGTTTTTT. Using reference TRBV12-5 and TRBJ1-4 for the parts outside the CDR3, the full variable domain is DARVTQTPRHKVTEMGQEVTMRCQPILGHNTVFWYRQTMMQGLELLAYFRNRAPLDDSGMPKDRFSAEMPDATLATLKIQPSEPRDSAVYFCASGPGGREANEKLFFGSGTQLSVL.

The chain joins TRBV12-3 or TRBV12-4 to TRBJ1-5; TRBD1 agrees at 8 bases. V was clipped by 5 bases and J by 6 bases; unmatched bases: 6. The CDR3 covers 14 residues. The CDR3 DNA reads TGTGCCAGCAGTGTGACAGGGGAAGTTCAGCCCCAGCATTTT. Its translation is CASSVTGEVQPQHF.

This sequence joins TRBV27 and TRBJ1-1; D uncertain. Looked up from germline, CDR1 is MNHEY and CDR2 is SMNVEV (reference sequence). The CDR3 sequence is 14 residues long. Trimming shortened V by 3 bases and J by 0 bases, and 8 bases separated the two germline ends. As DNA, the CDR3 is TGTGCCAGCAGTTTCCGGCAGGTGAACACTGAAGCTTTCTTT. It is translated as CASSFRQVNTEAFF.

This chain links TRBV7-3 with TRBJ2-6; the match to TRBD1 covers 7 bases. Per germline, CDR1 SGHTA and CDR2 FQGTGA. There are 18 residues in the CDR3. The V segment lost 5 bases and the J segment 0 bases; nucleotides outside the gene matches: 10. This CDR3 reads CASSLDRVKHSGANVLTF. Written as DNA, the CDR3 is TGTGCCAGCAGCCTCGACAGGGTTAAGCACTCTGGGGCCAACGTCCTGACTTTC.

V usage is TRBV30 and J usage is TRBJ1-5; 8 nucleotides align to TRBD1. The CDR3 sequence is 13 residues long. V lost 4 bases and J lost 5; bases outside the gene matches: 4. Germline CDR1 reads GTSNPN; CDR2 reads SVGIG (reference sequence). The CDR3 spells CAWNTGGDQPQHF. The CDR3 DNA reads as TGTGCCTGGAATACAGGGGGTGATCAGCCCCAGCATTTT.

This chain joins TRBV6-2 or TRBV6-3 and TRBJ2-5; 10 bases fit TRBD2. The CDR3 length is 14 residues. CDR1 and CDR2 from the germline V gene are MNHEY and SVGEGT. The J segment lost 4 bases and the V segment lost 8 bases, leaving 7 bases of the junction unmatched. CDR3 protein: CASGLAGVGETQYF. The DNA of the CDR3 is TGTGCCAGCGGTCTAGCGGGAGTCGGAGAGACCCAGTACTTC.

This sequence joins TRBV20-1 and TRBJ1-2; 7 bases agree with TRBD1. The CDR3 spans 15 residues. V shed 6 bases, J shed 4 bases, and the junction held 14 bases outside the gene matches. The V gene's germline CDR1 is DFQATT and CDR2 SNEGSKA (reference sequence). In DNA, the CDR3 is TGCAGTGCGGCTGTCAGGGGGAGTCACGGCTATGGCTACACCTTC. It specifies CSAAVRGSHGYGYTF.

With respect to this clonotype: An end of the junction does not agree with germline; a read error may underlie this. This chain links TRBV5-6 with TRBJ2-7; 10 bases agree with TRBD1. CDR3 length: 14 amino acids. The germline gives CDR1 SGHDT, CDR2 YYEEEE. The CDR3 reads CASSLGQGARERYF. The CDR3 DNA is TGTGCCAGCAGCTTGGGACAGGGGGCGAGAGAGCGGTACTTC.

A few counts support this clonotype. This sequence joins TRBV5-1 and TRBJ2-3; 9 bases fit TRBD2. V lost 1 base and J lost 0; bases outside the gene matches: 9. Germline V gene data show CDR1 as SGHRS and CDR2 as YFSETQ. This CDR3 spans 18 amino acids. CDR3 in amino acids: CASSLSPQTSGSTDTQYF. Written as DNA, the CDR3 is TGCGCCAGCAGCTTGAGTCCCCAAACTAGCGGGAGCACAGATACGCAGTATTTT.

This chain links TRBV28 with TRBJ1-2; D is undetermined. This CDR3 region has 13 residues. Germline V gives CDR1 MDHEN, CDR2 SYDVKM. V lost 6 bases, J lost 0 bases, and 8 bases lay in between. The CDR3 DNA reads TGTGCCAGCAGGGCCAGCGCTAACTATGGCTACACCTTC. Protein sequence: CASRASANYGYTF.

This sequence joins TRBV7-2 and TRBJ2-5, with D hard to call. With 1 base removed from V and 11 bases from J, the gap between germline ends came to 20 bases. The length of the CDR3 is 15 residues. The germline CDR1 and CDR2 sequences are SGHTA and FQGNSA. DNA for the CDR3: TGTGCCAGCAGCTTAGAGAAGGGTGGTGGAAATGAGCAGTACTTC. Encoded protein: CASSLEKGGGNEQYF.

The V gene is TRBV3-1, the J gene TRBJ2-7; D is undetermined. Germline CDR1 and CDR2: LGHDT and YNNKEL (reference sequence). Trimming took off 0 bases at V and 5 bases at J, with 5 bases between the two ends. CDR3 length equals 12 residues. In nucleotides, the CDR3 is TGTGCCAGCAGCCAAGAGTTCAACGAGCAGTACTTC. Amino acids: CASSQEFNEQYF.

The chain has TRBV20-1 and TRBJ2-3, with 10 bases aligning to TRBD2. Per the germline V gene, CDR1 is DFQATT and CDR2 is SNEGSKA (reference sequence). The CDR3 is made up of 15 amino acids. The CDR3 here is CSPRPIAGGADTQYF. The CDR3 DNA sequence: TGCAGCCCCAGACCCATAGCGGGGGGCGCAGATACGCAGTATTTT.

This clonotype was seen once. This chain joins TRBV4-3 and TRBJ1-5; tentatively, D is TRBD1 (6 bases). Germline CDR1 is LGHNA and CDR2 is YSLEER. V shed 2 bases and J shed 6 bases, with 14 bases lying between them. The CDR3 length is 15 residues. The CDR3: CASSQRGATSQPQHF. In DNA form, the CDR3 reads TGCGCCAGCAGCCAAAGGGGGGCAACAAGTCAGCCCCAGCATTTT.

The chain couples TRBV5-1 to TRBJ2-4; 10 nucleotides line up with TRBD2. Matching the DNA end better, TRBJ2-7 makes the J call doubtful. The CDR3 spans 16 residues. Germline V gene sequence: CDR1 SGHRS, CDR2 YFSETQ. In DNA form, the CDR3 reads TGCGCCAGCAGCTTGGAACTAGCGGGACCTAAGGGCGAGCAGTACTTC. Its protein product is CASSLELAGPKGEQYF.

The chain carries TRBV4-1 and TRBJ1-6; D is possibly TRBD1 (6 bases). The CDR3 has 15 amino acids. Germline values: CDR1 MGHRA, CDR2 YSYEKL. V was shortened by 0 bases and J by 4 bases, with 7 bases between the two germline ends. CDR3: CASSQERGYNSPLHF. The CDR3 DNA reads as TGCGCCAGCAGCCAAGAAAGGGGGTATAATTCACCCCTCCACTTT.

The chain couples TRBV29-1 to TRBJ2-7; no clear D. Germline CDR1 is SQVTM and CDR2 is ANQGSEA. Trimming took 7 bases from V and 0 from J, leaving 10 bases between them. CDR3 length: 12 amino acids. This CDR3 is CSAFLSSYEQYF. The CDR3 coding sequence is TGCAGCGCCTTTTTGAGCTCCTACGAGCAGTACTTC.

V and J are TRBV2 and TRBJ2-1; 7 nucleotides align to TRBD2. With V trimmed by 8 bases and J by 9 bases, 10 bases remained unmatched. Germline assignment: CDR1 SNHLY and CDR2 FYNNEI. This CDR3 is built from 13 residues. As DNA, the CDR3 is TGTGCCAGCTCTGCCGAGCGGGGCGGTGAGCAGTTCTTC. This gives the protein CASSAERGGEQFF. The full variable domain, with the rest looked up from reference TRBV2 and TRBJ2-1, is EPEVTQTPSHQVTQMGQEVILRCVPISNHLYFYWYRQILGQKVEFLVSFYNNEISEKSEIFDDQFSVERPDGSNFTLKIRSTKLEDSAMYFCASSAERGGEQFFGPGTRLTVL.